This is a list of T cell receptor beta chains from one sample in a study of blood T cell repertoires in COVID-19. The method was immunoSEQ multiplex PCR; TCRdb's version includes in-frame clones alone and lacks a portion of them. The repertoire includes about 240,000 clones, about nine tenths of them detected once, and 6% to 9% sits in the top ten. Sample: peripheral blood. These receptors all stem from a man aged 55 to 70 who had recovered from COVID-19. CDR3s include the opening cysteine and the closing phenylalanine or tryptophan. The order of the fields is clone size, V gene, J gene, D gene, CDR3 DNA, CDR3 protein. The D gene is left open where the match is weak. Clone sizes are given selectively: once, few, many, or a class where the clone is expanded.

clone size: NA
V gene: TRBV29-1
J gene: TRBJ1-4
D gene: NA
CDR3 DNA: TGCAGCGTCGGGTCCGGGACTGATAATGAAAAACTGTTTTTT
CDR3 protein: CSVGSGTDNEKLFF

clone size: NA
V gene: TRBV11-2
J gene: TRBJ2-1
D gene: TRBD2
CDR3 DNA: TGTGCCAGCAGCTTGCCACTAGCGGATGAGCAGTTCTTC
CDR3 protein: CASSLPLADEQFF

clone size: NA
V gene: TRBV20-1
J gene: TRBJ2-3
D gene: NA
CDR3 DNA: TGCAGTGCTAGAGTGGAGCGTACGCAGTATTTT
CDR3 protein: CSARVERTQYF

clone size: NA
V gene: TRBV7-2
J gene: TRBJ2-1
D gene: NA
CDR3 DNA: TGTGCCAGCAGCGCGTCGACTCAGCATCAGTTCTTC
CDR3 protein: CASSASTQHQFF

clone size: NA
V gene: TRBV5-4
J gene: TRBJ2-3
D gene: TRBD1
CDR3 DNA: TGTGCCAGCAGCCGGAATCCGACAGGGCGCGGCACAGATACGCAGTATTTT
CDR3 protein: CASSRNPTGRGTDTQYF

clone size: NA
V gene: TRBV9
J gene: TRBJ2-2
D gene: TRBD2
CDR3 DNA: TGTGCCAGCAGGCGGGGGACCACAGCCGGGGAGCTGTTTTTT
CDR3 protein: CASRRGTTAGELFF

clone size: NA
V gene: TRBV19
J gene: TRBJ1-2
D gene: TRBD1
CDR3 DNA: TGTGCCAGTACCACACAGGGGGCAACAACTAACTATGGCTACACCTTC
CDR3 protein: CASTTQGATTNYGYTF

clone size: NA
V gene: TRBV5-6
J gene: TRBJ2-2
D gene: NA
CDR3 DNA: TGTGCCAGCAGCTTGGCAGGGCGGACCACCGGGGAGCTGTTTTTT
CDR3 protein: CASSLAGRTTGELFF

clone size: few
V gene: TRBV6-5
J gene: TRBJ1-6
D gene: TRBD1
CDR3 DNA: TGTGCCAGCAGGCCAGACAGGGGACAGAATTCACCCCTCCACTTT
CDR3 protein: CASRPDRGQNSPLHF

clone size: once
V gene: TRBV5-1
J gene: TRBJ2-7
D gene: NA
CDR3 DNA: TGCGCCAGCAGCTTGCAGGGGCCAGGCCCCTACGAGCAGTACTTC
CDR3 protein: CASSLQGPGPYEQYF

clone size: NA
V gene: TRBV3-1/TRBV3-2
J gene: TRBJ2-5
D gene: TRBD2
CDR3 DNA: TGTGCCAGCAGCCAAGTTTGGCGTGCTAGCGGGGGGAAAAAGGAGACCCAGTACTTC
CDR3 protein: CASSQVWRASGGKKETQYF

clone size: NA
V gene: TRBV5-1
J gene: TRBJ1-2
D gene: TRBD1
CDR3 DNA: TGCGCCAGCAGCTTGGGTGCCCGTGAGGGGGCAGAAGGCTACACCTTC
CDR3 protein: CASSLGAREGAEGYTF

clone size: NA
V gene: TRBV10-3
J gene: TRBJ2-7
D gene: NA
CDR3 DNA: TGTGCCAACTCCCGGGACTTGAGGTACGAGCAGTACTTC
CDR3 protein: CANSRDLRYEQYF

clone size: NA
V gene: TRBV2
J gene: TRBJ2-7
D gene: TRBD1
CDR3 DNA: TGTGCCAGCAACCTACAGGGACAGGGGAACGAGCAGTACTTC
CDR3 protein: CASNLQGQGNEQYF

clone size: NA
V gene: TRBV7-9
J gene: TRBJ1-1
D gene: TRBD1
CDR3 DNA: TGTGCCAGCAGCCTCGGACAGGGCACTGAAGCTTTCTTT
CDR3 protein: CASSLGQGTEAFF

clone size: NA
V gene: TRBV19
J gene: TRBJ2-7
D gene: NA
CDR3 DNA: TGTGCCAGTAGTATAACAGGGGGGGGTGAGCAGTACTTC
CDR3 protein: CASSITGGGEQYF

clone size: NA
V gene: TRBV27
J gene: TRBJ1-5
D gene: TRBD1
CDR3 DNA: TGTGCCAGCAACGTTCCGACAGGGGGCAATCAGCCCCAGCATTTT
CDR3 protein: CASNVPTGGNQPQHF

clone size: once
V gene: TRBV19
J gene: TRBJ1-4
D gene: NA
CDR3 DNA: TGTGCCAGTAGGGAGGGTGCTAATGAAAAACTGTTTTTT
CDR3 protein: CASREGANEKLFF

clone size: NA
V gene: TRBV11-2
J gene: TRBJ2-1
D gene: TRBD1
CDR3 DNA: TGTGCCAGCAGCCCCCACCCGGGACAGGGGACGTTCTACAATGAGCAGTTCTTC
CDR3 protein: CASSPHPGQGTFYNEQFF

clone size: NA
V gene: TRBV7-9
J gene: TRBJ1-1
D gene: TRBD1
CDR3 DNA: TGTGCCAGCAGCTTATCGCCGGGACAGGGATCGACTGAAGCTTTCTTT
CDR3 protein: CASSLSPGQGSTEAFF

clone size: NA
V gene: TRBV4-1
J gene: TRBJ2-3
D gene: NA
CDR3 DNA: TGCGCCAGCAGCCAAGAAGGACAGTCCACAGATACGCAGTATTTT
CDR3 protein: CASSQEGQSTDTQYF

clone size: NA
V gene: TRBV11-1
J gene: TRBJ1-1
D gene: TRBD1
CDR3 DNA: TGTGCCAGCAGCTTCAGGAGACAGGGGGCTGCTGAAGCTTTCTTT
CDR3 protein: CASSFRRQGAAEAFF

clone size: NA
V gene: TRBV2
J gene: TRBJ1-6
D gene: TRBD1
CDR3 DNA: TGTGCCAACCGGGACAGGGGGAATTCACCCCTCCACTTT
CDR3 protein: CANRDRGNSPLHF

clone size: NA
V gene: TRBV6-4
J gene: TRBJ2-2
D gene: NA
CDR3 DNA: TGTGCCAGCAGTCCGACTAGGAACACCGGGGAGCTGTTTTTT
CDR3 protein: CASSPTRNTGELFF

clone size: NA
V gene: TRBV28
J gene: TRBJ1-5
D gene: NA
CDR3 DNA: TGTGCCAGCAAGCGGGATCAGCAGCCCCAGCATTTT
CDR3 protein: CASKRDQQPQHF

clone size: NA
V gene: TRBV28
J gene: TRBJ2-1
D gene: TRBD2
CDR3 DNA: TGTGCCAGCAGTGTGGGACTAGCGAACAATGAGCAGTTCTTC
CDR3 protein: CASSVGLANNEQFF

clone size: NA
V gene: TRBV29-1
J gene: TRBJ2-5
D gene: NA
CDR3 DNA: TGCAGCGTTTACCGGGCTTCGGGGGAGACCCAGTACTTC
CDR3 protein: CSVYRASGETQYF

clone size: NA
V gene: TRBV18
J gene: TRBJ1-3
D gene: TRBD1
CDR3 DNA: TGTGCCAGCTCACCGCTCCGGGACAGGGAGTGGAACACCATATATTTT
CDR3 protein: CASSPLRDREWNTIYF

clone size: NA
V gene: TRBV27
J gene: TRBJ2-2
D gene: TRBD1
CDR3 DNA: TGTGCCAGCAGTCGGGGACAGGGGACGAACGGGGAGCTGTTTTTT
CDR3 protein: CASSRGQGTNGELFF

clone size: NA
V gene: TRBV9
J gene: TRBJ1-6
D gene: NA
CDR3 DNA: TGTGCCAGCAGCGTAGCTCGGGTTTCACCCCTCCACTTT
CDR3 protein: CASSVARVSPLHF

clone size: NA
V gene: TRBV21-1
J gene: TRBJ1-2
D gene: NA
CDR3 DNA: TGTGCCAGCAGCAAAAACAGGAATCAACACTATGGCTACACCTTC
CDR3 protein: CASSKNRNQHYGYTF

clone size: NA
V gene: TRBV14
J gene: TRBJ2-1
D gene: TRBD2
CDR3 DNA: TGTGCCAGCTCGCGACCTAACTCTAGCGGGGGGGCCTTCTATGAGCAGTTCTTC
CDR3 protein: CASSRPNSSGGAFYEQFF

clone size: NA
V gene: TRBV7-6
J gene: TRBJ2-5
D gene: TRBD2
CDR3 DNA: TGTGCCAGCAGCTTAGTTAGCGGGGGGGCGAGGGAGACCCAGTACTTC
CDR3 protein: CASSLVSGGARETQYF

clone size: NA
V gene: TRBV18
J gene: TRBJ2-7
D gene: NA
CDR3 DNA: TGTGCCAGCTCAGGACAGTCCTACGAGCAGTACTTC
CDR3 protein: CASSGQSYEQYF

clone size: NA
V gene: TRBV19
J gene: TRBJ2-6
D gene: TRBD1
CDR3 DNA: TGTGCCAGTAGTATCGGGACAGGGAAGAAGTCTGGGGCCAACGTCCTGACTTTC
CDR3 protein: CASSIGTGKKSGANVLTF

clone size: NA
V gene: TRBV6-5
J gene: TRBJ2-2
D gene: NA
CDR3 DNA: TGTGCCAGCAGTTACCTACAGGCGAACACCGGGGAGCTGTTTTTT
CDR3 protein: CASSYLQANTGELFF

clone size: NA
V gene: TRBV28
J gene: TRBJ2-5
D gene: TRBD2
CDR3 DNA: TGTGCCAGCTTCCAAGGACTAGCGGGGGGGCGGTGGGAGACCCAGTACTTC
CDR3 protein: CASFQGLAGGRWETQYF

clone size: NA
V gene: TRBV5-1
J gene: TRBJ1-1
D gene: NA
CDR3 DNA: TGCGCCAGCAGCTCAGACAGTTGGAACACTGAAGCTTTCTTT
CDR3 protein: CASSSDSWNTEAFF

clone size: few
V gene: TRBV25-1
J gene: TRBJ2-7
D gene: TRBD2
CDR3 DNA: TGTGCCAGCAGTGAGGGGAGGGCCTCCTACGAGCAGTACTTC
CDR3 protein: CASSEGRASYEQYF

clone size: many
V gene: TRBV7-9
J gene: TRBJ1-4
D gene: NA
CDR3 DNA: TGTGCCAGCAGCCCAAGAGGGGGGGTTGAGAAACTGTTTTTT
CDR3 protein: CASSPRGGVEKLFF

clone size: NA
V gene: TRBV5-5
J gene: TRBJ2-4
D gene: NA
CDR3 DNA: TGTGCCAGCAGCACGGACGTCGGGGGGCTAGCCAAAAACATTCAGTACTTC
CDR3 protein: CASSTDVGGLAKNIQYF

clone size: NA
V gene: TRBV6-6
J gene: TRBJ2-7
D gene: NA
CDR3 DNA: TGTGCCAGCAGACTGCCACAGAACTACGAGCAGTACTTC
CDR3 protein: CASRLPQNYEQYF

clone size: few
V gene: TRBV24-1
J gene: TRBJ1-1
D gene: TRBD1
CDR3 DNA: TGTGCCACCAGTGATTCTAGGACAGGGGGCGAAGCTTTCTTT
CDR3 protein: CATSDSRTGGEAFF

clone size: NA
V gene: TRBV10-2
J gene: TRBJ2-5
D gene: TRBD2
CDR3 DNA: TGCGCCACCGGGACTAGCGGGGGCCAAGAGACCCAGTACTTC
CDR3 protein: CATGTSGGQETQYF

clone size: NA
V gene: TRBV18
J gene: TRBJ1-4
D gene: NA
CDR3 DNA: TGTGCCAGCTCACAACACAGAGTAGGGGACTCTAATGAAAAACTGTTTTTT
CDR3 protein: CASSQHRVGDSNEKLFF

clone size: NA
V gene: TRBV7-8
J gene: TRBJ1-5
D gene: TRBD1
CDR3 DNA: TGTGCCAGCAGCTTAGATGTCAGGGGGCCCTTCCTTAGCAATCAGCCCCAGCATTTT
CDR3 protein: CASSLDVRGPFLSNQPQHF

clone size: NA
V gene: TRBV19
J gene: TRBJ1-4
D gene: TRBD1
CDR3 DNA: TGTGCCAGTAGTACGAGGACAGGGGGCAATGAAAAACTGTTTTTT
CDR3 protein: CASSTRTGGNEKLFF

clone size: NA
V gene: TRBV5-8
J gene: TRBJ1-3
D gene: NA
CDR3 DNA: TGTGCCAGCAGTATTGGAAACACCATATATTTT
CDR3 protein: CASSIGNTIYF

clone size: NA
V gene: TRBV7-2
J gene: TRBJ1-5
D gene: NA
CDR3 DNA: TGTGCCAGCAGCTTAATGACGCAGGTCAATCAGCCCCAGCATTTT
CDR3 protein: CASSLMTQVNQPQHF

clone size: NA
V gene: TRBV7-9
J gene: TRBJ1-2
D gene: NA
CDR3 DNA: TGTGCCAGCAGCTTAGCGCGGGACGGCTACACCTTC
CDR3 protein: CASSLARDGYTF